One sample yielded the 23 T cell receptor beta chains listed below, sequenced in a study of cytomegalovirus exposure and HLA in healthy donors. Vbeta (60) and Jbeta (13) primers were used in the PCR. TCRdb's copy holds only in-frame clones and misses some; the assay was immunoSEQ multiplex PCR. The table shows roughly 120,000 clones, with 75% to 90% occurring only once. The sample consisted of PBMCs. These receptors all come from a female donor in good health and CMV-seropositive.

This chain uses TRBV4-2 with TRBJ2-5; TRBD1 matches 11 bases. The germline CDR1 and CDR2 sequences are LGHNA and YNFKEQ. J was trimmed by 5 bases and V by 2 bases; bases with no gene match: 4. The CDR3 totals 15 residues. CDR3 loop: CASSQRGQGDETQYF. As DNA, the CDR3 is TGTGCCAGCAGCCAAAGGGGACAGGGGGATGAGACCCAGTACTTC.

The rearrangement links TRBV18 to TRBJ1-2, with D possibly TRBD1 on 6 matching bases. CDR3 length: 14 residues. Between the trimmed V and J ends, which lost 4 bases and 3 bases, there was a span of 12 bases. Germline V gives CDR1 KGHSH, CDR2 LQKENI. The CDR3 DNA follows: TGTGCCAGCTCACTGAGGGCAGGGGACTATGGCTACACCTTC. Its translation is CASSLRAGDYGYTF. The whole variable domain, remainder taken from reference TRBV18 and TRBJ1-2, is NAGVMQNPRHLVRRRGQEARLRCSPMKGHSHVYWYRQLPEEGLKFMVYLQKENIIDESGMPKERFSAEFPKEGPSILRIQQVVRGDSAAYFCASSLRAGDYGYTFGSGTRLTVV.

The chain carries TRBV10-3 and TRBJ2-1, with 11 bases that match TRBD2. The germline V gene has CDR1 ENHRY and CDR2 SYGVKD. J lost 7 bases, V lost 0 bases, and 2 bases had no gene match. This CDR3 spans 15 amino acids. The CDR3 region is CAISESTSGANEQFF. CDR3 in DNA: TGTGCCATCAGTGAGTCGACTAGCGGGGCTAATGAGCAGTTCTTC.

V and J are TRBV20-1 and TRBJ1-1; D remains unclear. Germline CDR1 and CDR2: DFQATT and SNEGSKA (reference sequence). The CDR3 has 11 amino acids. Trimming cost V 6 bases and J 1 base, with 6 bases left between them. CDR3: CSATWNTEAFF. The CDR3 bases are TGCAGTGCCACATGGAACACTGAAGCTTTCTTT.

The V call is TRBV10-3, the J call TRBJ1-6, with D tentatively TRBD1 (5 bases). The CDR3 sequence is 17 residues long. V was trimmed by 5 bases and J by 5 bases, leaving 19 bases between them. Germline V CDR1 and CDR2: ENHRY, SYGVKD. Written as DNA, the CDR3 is TGTGCCATCAGTACCACCACTAACTCAGGGAATAATTCACCCCTCCACTTT. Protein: CAISTTTNSGNNSPLHF.

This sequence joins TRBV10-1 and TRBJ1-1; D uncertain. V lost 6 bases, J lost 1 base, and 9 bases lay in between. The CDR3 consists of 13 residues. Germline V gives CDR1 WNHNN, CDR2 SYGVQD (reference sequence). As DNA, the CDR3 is TGCGCCAGCAGCGCTCAGGCGAACACTGAAGCTTTCTTT. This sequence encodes CASSAQANTEAFF.

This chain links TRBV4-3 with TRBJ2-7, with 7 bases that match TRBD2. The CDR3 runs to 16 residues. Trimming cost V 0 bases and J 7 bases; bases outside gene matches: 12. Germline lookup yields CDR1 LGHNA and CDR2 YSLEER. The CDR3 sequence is CASSQDLGTKAGEQYF. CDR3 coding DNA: TGCGCCAGCAGCCAAGATCTGGGGACTAAGGCTGGGGAGCAGTACTTC.

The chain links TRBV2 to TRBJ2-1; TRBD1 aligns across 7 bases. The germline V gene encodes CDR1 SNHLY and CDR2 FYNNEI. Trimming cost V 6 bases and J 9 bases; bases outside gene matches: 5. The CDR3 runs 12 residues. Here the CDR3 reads CASRQGRVEQFF. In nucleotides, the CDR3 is TGTGCCAGCAGACAGGGGCGGGTTGAGCAGTTCTTC.

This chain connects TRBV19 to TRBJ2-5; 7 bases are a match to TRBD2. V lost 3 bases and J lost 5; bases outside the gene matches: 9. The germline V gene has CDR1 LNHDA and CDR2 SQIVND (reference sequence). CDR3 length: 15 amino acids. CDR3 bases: TGTGCCAGTAGTATGGGTGACGGGGGGTTGGAGACCCAGTACTTC. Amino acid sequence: CASSMGDGGLETQYF.

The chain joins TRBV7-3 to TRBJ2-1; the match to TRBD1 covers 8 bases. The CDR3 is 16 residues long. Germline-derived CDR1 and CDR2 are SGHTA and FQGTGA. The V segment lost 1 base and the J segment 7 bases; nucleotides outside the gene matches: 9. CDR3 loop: CASSLRRTGFSNEQFF. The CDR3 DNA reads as TGTGCCAGCAGCTTAAGAAGGACAGGGTTTTCGAATGAGCAGTTCTTC.

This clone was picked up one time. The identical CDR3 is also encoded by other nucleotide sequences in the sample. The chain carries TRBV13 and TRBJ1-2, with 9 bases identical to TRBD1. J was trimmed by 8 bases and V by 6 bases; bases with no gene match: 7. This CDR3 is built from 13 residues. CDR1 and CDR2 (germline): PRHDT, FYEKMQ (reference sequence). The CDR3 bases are TGTGCCAGCAGACCTACAGGGGGCAACGGCTACACCTTC. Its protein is CASRPTGGNGYTF.

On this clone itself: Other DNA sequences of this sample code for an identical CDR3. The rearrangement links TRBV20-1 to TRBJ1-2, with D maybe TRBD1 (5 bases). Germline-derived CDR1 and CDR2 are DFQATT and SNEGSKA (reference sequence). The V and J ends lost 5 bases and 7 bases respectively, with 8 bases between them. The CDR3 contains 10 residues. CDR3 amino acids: CSAWGGGYTF. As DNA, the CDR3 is TGCAGTGCTTGGGGGGGTGGCTACACCTTC.

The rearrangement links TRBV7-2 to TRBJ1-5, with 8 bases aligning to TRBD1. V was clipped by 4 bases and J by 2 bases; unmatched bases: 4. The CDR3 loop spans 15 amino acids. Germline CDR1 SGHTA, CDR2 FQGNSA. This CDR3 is CASSSTTGGNQPQHF. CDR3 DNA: TGTGCCAGCAGCTCTACGACAGGGGGCAATCAGCCCCAGCATTTT.

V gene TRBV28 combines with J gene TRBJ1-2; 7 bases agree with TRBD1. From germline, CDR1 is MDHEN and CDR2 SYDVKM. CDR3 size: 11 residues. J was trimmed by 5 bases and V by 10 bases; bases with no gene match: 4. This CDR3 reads CATTTGYGYTF. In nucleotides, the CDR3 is TGTGCCACCACGACAGGGTATGGCTACACCTTC.

The CDR3 spells CASSHGTSFKWDTQYF. CDR3 nucleotide sequence: TGTGCCAGCAGCCACGGGACTAGCTTCAAGTGGGATACGCAGTATTTT. This sequence joins TRBV14 and TRBJ2-3, with 9 bases aligning to TRBD2. The CDR3 is 16 residues long. The V gene end was trimmed by 3 bases and the J gene end by 6 bases; junction bases not matched to a gene: 10. In germline, CDR1 is SGHDN, CDR2 FVKESK.

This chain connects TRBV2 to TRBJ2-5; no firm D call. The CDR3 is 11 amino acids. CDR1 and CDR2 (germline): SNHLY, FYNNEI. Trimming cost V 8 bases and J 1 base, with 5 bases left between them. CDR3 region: CASGSQETQYF. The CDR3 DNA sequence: TGTGCCAGCGGCAGCCAAGAGACCCAGTACTTC.

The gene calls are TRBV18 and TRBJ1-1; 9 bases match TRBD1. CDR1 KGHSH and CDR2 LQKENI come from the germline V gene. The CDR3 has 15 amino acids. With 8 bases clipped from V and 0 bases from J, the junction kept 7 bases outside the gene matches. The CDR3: CASEPGQGLNTEAFF. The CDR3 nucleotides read TGTGCCAGCGAACCGGGACAGGGCTTGAACACTGAAGCTTTCTTT. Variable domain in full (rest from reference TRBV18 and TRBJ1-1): NAGVMQNPRHLVRRRGQEARLRCSPMKGHSHVYWYRQLPEEGLKFMVYLQKENIIDESGMPKERFSAEFPKEGPSILRIQQVVRGDSAAYFCASEPGQGLNTEAFFGQGTRLTVV.

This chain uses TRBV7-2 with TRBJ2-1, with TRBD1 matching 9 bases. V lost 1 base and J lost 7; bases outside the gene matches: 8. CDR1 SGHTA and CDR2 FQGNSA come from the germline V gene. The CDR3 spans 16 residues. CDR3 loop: CASSLGPQTGGNEQFF. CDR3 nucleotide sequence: TGTGCCAGCAGCTTAGGCCCCCAGACAGGGGGAAATGAGCAGTTCTTC.

The CDR3 sequence: CASSKGRTGDYGYTF. The CDR3 DNA sequence: TGTGCCAGCAGCAAAGGGAGGACAGGAGACTATGGCTACACCTTC. The genes are TRBV21-1 and TRBJ1-2; the tabulated D call, TRBD1, remains unverified against the DNA. TRBV21-1 constitutes a pseudogene. The CDR3 totals 15 residues.

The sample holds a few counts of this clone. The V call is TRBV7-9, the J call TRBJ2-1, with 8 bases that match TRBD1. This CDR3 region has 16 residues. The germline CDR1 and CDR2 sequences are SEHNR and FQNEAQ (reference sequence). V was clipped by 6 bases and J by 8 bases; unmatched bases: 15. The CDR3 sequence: CASSSYRDRKRYEQFF. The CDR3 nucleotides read TGTGCCAGCAGTTCCTACCGGGACAGGAAAAGGTATGAGCAGTTCTTC.

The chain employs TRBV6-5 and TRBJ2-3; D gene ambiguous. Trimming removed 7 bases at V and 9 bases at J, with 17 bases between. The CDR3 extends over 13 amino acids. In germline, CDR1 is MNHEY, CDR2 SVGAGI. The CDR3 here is CASTASQDRTQYF. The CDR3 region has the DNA TGTGCCAGCACCGCGTCCCAGGATAGGACGCAGTATTTT.

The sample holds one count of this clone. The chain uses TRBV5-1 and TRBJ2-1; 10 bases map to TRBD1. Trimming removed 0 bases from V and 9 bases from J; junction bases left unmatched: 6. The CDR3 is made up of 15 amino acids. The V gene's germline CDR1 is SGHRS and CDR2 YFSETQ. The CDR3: CASSLAGTGVFEQFF. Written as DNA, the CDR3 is TGCGCCAGCAGCTTGGCCGGGACAGGGGTATTTGAGCAGTTCTTC.

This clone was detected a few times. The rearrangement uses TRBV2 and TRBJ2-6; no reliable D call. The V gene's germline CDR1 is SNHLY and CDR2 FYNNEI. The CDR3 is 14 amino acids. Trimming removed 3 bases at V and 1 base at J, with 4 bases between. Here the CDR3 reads CASSDRSGANVLTF. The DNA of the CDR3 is TGTGCCAGCAGTGACAGGTCTGGGGCCAACGTCCTGACTTTC.